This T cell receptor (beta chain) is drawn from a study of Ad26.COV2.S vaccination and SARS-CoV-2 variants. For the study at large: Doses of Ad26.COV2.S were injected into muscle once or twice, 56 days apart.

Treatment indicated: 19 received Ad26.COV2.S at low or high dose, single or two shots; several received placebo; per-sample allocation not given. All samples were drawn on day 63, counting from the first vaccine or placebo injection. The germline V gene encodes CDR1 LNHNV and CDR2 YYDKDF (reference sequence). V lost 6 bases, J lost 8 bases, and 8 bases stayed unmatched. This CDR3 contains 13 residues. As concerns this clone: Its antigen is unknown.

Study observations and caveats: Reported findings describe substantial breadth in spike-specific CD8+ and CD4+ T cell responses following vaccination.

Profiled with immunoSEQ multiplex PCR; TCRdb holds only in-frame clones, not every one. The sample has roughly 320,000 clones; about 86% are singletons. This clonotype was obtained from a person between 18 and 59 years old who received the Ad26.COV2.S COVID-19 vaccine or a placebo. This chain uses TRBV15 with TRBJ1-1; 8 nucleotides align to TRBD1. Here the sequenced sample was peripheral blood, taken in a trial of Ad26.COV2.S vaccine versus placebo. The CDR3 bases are TGTGCCACCAGTCTGGACAGGGTCTCAGAAGCTTTCTTT. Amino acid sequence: CATSLDRVSEAFF.